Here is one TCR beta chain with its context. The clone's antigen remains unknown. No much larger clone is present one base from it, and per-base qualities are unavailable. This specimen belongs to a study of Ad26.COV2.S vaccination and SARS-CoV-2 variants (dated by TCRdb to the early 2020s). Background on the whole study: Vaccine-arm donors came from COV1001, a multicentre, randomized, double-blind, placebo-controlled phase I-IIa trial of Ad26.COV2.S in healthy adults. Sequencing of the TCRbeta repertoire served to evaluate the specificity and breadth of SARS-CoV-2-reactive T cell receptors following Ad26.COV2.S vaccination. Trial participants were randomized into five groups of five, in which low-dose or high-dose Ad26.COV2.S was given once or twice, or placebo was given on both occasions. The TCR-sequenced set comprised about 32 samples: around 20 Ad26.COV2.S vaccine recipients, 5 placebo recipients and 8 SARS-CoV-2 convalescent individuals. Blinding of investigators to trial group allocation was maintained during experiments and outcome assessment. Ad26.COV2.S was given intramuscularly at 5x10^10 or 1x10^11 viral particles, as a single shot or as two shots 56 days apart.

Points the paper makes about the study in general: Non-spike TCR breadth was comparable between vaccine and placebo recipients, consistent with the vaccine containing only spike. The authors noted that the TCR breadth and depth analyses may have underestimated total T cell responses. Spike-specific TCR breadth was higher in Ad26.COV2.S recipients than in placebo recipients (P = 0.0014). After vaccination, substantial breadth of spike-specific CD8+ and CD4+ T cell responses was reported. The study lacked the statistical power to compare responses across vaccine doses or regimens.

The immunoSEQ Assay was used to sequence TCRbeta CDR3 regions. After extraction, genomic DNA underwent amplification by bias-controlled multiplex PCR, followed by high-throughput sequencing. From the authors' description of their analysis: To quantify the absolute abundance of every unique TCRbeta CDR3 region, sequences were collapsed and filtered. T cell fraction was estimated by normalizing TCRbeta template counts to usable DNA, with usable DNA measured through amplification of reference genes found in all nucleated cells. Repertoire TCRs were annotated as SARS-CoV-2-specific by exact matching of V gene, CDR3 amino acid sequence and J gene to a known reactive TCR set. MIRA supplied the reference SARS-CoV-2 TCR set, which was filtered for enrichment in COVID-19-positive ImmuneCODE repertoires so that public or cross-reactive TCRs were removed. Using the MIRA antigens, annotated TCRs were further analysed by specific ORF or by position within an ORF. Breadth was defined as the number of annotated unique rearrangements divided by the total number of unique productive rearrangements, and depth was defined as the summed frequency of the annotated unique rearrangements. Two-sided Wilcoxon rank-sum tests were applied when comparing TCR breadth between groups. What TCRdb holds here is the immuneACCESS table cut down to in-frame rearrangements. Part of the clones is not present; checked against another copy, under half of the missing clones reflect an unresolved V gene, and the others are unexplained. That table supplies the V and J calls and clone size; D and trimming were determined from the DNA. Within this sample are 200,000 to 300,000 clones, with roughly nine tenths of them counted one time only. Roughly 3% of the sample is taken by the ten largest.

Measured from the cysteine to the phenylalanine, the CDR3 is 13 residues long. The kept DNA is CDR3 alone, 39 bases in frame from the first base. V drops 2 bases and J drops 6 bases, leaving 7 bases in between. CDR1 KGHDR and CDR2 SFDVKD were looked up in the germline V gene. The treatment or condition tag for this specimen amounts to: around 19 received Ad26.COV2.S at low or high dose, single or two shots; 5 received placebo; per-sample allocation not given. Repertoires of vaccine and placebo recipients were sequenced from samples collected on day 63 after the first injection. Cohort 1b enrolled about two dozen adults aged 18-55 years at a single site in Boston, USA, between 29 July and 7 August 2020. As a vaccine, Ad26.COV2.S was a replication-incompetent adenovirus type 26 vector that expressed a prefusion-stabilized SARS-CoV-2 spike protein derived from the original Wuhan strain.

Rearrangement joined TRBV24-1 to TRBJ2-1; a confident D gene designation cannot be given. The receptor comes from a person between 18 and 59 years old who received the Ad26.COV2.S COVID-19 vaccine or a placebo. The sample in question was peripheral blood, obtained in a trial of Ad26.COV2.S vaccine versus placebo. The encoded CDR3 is CATSDYTPNEQFF. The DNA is TGTGCCACCAGTGATTACACCCCCAATGAGCAGTTCTTC.